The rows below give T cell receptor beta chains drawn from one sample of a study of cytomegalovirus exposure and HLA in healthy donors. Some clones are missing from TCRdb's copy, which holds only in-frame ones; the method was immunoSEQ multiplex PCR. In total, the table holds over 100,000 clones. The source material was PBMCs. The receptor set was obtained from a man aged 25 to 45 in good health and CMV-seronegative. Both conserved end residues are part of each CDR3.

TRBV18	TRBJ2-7	CASSPERMGTGDYEQYF
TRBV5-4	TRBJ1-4	CASSPTGGNEKLFF
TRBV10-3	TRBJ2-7	CAIKQGNDYEQYF
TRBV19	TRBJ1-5	CASSMFSGGNQPQHF
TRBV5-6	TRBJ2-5	CASSLGQGIGETQYF
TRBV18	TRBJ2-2	CASSPTGVVSLTGELFF
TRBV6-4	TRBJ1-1	CASSPRMNTEAFF
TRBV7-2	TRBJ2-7	CASSLGGSGTGIDEQYF
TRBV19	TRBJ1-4	CASTNPGVPEKLFF
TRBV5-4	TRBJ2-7	CASSSGVGKSYEQYF
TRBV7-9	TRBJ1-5	CVSSLTRGATNQPQHF
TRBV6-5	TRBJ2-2	CASTTWARYTGELFF
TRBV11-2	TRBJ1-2	CASSLRNAQTPGGYTF
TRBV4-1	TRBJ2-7	CASSQVSGDPYEQYF
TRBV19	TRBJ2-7	CASSKTGSSYEQYF
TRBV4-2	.	CASSQEGGWSGGAYEQYF
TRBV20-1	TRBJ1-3	CSTVIGNTIYF
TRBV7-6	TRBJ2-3	CASSFVPDSLLTDTQYF
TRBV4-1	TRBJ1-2	CASSLQTQGDLDYGYTF
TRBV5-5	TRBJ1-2	CASSLRQITNYGYTF
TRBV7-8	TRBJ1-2	CASSLQRNYGYTF
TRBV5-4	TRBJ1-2	CASSLDGLGHGYTF
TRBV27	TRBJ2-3	CASSLLSGGGPTDTQYF
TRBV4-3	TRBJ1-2	CASSQDTRGGGYTF
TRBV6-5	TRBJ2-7	CASSYGGQGTYEQYF
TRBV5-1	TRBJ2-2	CASSSPRGGQVNGELFF
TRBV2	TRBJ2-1	CASGGISGSYNEQFF
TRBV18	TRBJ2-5	CASSPLKTQYF
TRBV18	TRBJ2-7	CASSSTSYYEQYF
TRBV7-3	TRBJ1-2	CASSLYQGMGYTF
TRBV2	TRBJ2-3	CASSDQLPGTATDTQYF
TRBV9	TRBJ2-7	CASSVDSRNSYEQYF
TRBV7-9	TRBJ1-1	CASSSQEDTEAFF
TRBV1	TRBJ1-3	CTSSSNGVGNTIYF
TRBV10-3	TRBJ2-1	CAISRAYNEQFF